This T cell receptor (beta chain) appears in the sequencing data of a study of blood T cell repertoires in COVID-19. Study-level background: The United States, Italy and Spain were the sources of the acute and convalescent COVID-19 samples. The analysed material was cDNA or gDNA that came from T cells, B-cell-depleted T cells, or PBMCs.

How the authors handled the data: Amplification with reference gene primers provided the estimates of nucleated cell counts. Produced via immunoSEQ multiplex PCR; TCRdb's table is partial and in-frame only. V and J calls and clone size are as listed in that table; D and trimming were resolved from the DNA. The data contain 40,000 to 55,000 clones, 70% to 90% of them singletons. J gave up 5 bases and V 6 bases, and 5 bases lay outside the gene matches. The CDR3 is 13 amino acids. The germline gives CDR1 SGHRS, CDR2 YFSETQ. This clonotype was sampled from a man in his fifties with active COVID-19. J is TRBJ2-5 and V is TRBV5-1, with 9 positions matching TRBD1. Source material: peripheral blood. CDR3 sequence reads: CASNTGGGETQYF. For the CDR3, the DNA is TGCGCCAGCAACACAGGGGGCGGGGAGACCCAGTACTTC.